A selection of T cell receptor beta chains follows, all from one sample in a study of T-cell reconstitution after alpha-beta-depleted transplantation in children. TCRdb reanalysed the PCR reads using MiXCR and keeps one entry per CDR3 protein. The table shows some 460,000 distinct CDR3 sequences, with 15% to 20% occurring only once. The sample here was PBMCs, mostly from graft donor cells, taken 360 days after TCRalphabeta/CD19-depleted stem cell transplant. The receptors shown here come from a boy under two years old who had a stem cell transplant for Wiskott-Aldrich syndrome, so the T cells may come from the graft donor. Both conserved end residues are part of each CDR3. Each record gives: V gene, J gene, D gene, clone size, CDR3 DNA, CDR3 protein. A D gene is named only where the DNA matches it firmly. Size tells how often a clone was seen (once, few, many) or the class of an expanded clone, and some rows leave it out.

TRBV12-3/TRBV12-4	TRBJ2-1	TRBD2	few	TGTGCCAGCACCGCTCGTCCGGGACTAGCGGCAATCTACAATGAGCAGTTCTTC	CASTARPGLAAIYNEQFF
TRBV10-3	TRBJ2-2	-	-	TGTGCCATCAGTAAGGACAGTACGAACACCGGGGAGCTGTTTTTT	CAISKDSTNTGELFF
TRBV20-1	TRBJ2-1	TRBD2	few	TGCAGTGCTAGAGATCCTAGCGGGAGAGGGGTTGAGCAGTTCTTC	CSARDPSGRGVEQFF
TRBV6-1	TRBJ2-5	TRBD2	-	TGTGCCAGCTCTCCGTTCGCGGGAGCGGAGACCCAGTACTTC	CASSPFAGAETQYF
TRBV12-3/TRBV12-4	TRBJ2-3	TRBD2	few	TGTGCCAGCTCCTGGGCGGGAGGAGCAGATACGCAGTATTTT	CASSWAGGADTQYF
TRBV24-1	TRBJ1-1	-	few	TGTGCCACCCGTAGCGGGAACACTGAAGCTTTCTTT	CATRSGNTEAFF
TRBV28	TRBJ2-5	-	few	TGTGCCAGCAGTCTCCATGCCCAAGAGACCCAGTACTTC	CASSLHAQETQYF
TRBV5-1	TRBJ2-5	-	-	TGCGCCAGCAGCTGGCAGGGTGGTGAGACCCAGTACTTC	CASSWQGGETQYF
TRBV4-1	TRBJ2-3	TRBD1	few	TGCGCCAGCAGCTCCAAAGGAGGACAGGTCACAGATACGCAGTATTTT	CASSSKGGQVTDTQYF
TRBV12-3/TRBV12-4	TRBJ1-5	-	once	TGTGCCAGCAGTTTTGGGCGAAATCAGCCCCAGCATTTT	CASSFGRNQPQHF